A selection of T cell receptor beta chains follows, all from one sample in a study of blood T cell repertoires in COVID-19. Using immunoSEQ multiplex PCR, the repertoire was profiled, and TCRdb retains in-frame clones only, with some absent. The top ten clones hold roughly 1.4% of a sample with about 410,000 clones, 89% of them seen once. Specimen: peripheral blood. The origin of the receptors is a woman aged 40 to 50 with COVID-19, enrolled during active disease. CDR3s leave out the opening cysteine and the closing phenylalanine or tryptophan. The D gene is left open where the match is weak.

d_gene	v_gene	j_gene	CDR3aa
-	TRBV19	TRBJ1-5	ASTTRAFSNQPQH
-	TRBV28	TRBJ1-2	ASRPRDRNYGYT
TRBD2	TRBV5-1	TRBJ2-5	ASSLGLAGGPVETQY
-	TRBV18	TRBJ2-5	ASSPPGQETQY
-	TRBV24-1	TRBJ2-2	ATSDSTSTNTGELF
TRBD1	TRBV18	TRBJ1-5	ASSPFPGQGGLSNQPQH
-	TRBV7-9	TRBJ2-5	ASSLASGETQY
TRBD2	TRBV12-5	TRBJ2-7	ASALAETSGSPEEQY
TRBD1	TRBV5-1	TRBJ2-5	ASSSPTGAGETQY
-	TRBV28	TRBJ1-2	ASSFGDIGYGYT
TRBD1	TRBV7-2	TRBJ2-1	ASSVGQGTNEQF
TRBD1	TRBV7-2	TRBJ2-7	ASSSSGQGANEQY
-	TRBV19	TRBJ1-1	ARAGRKSNTEAF
TRBD1	TRBV18	TRBJ1-4	ASSPREQGNRRLF
-	TRBV7-2	TRBJ1-1	ASSPPIGRGGSNTEAF
TRBD1	TRBV28	TRBJ1-1	ASSPGGLNTEAF
-	TRBV5-4	TRBJ2-3	ASSPLRPGSTDTQY
TRBD1	TRBV28	TRBJ1-1	ASSLTGVITEAF
-	TRBV9	TRBJ2-3	ASSAIDGRARGTDTQY
-	TRBV5-1	TRBJ1-1	ASSLGAGVGTEAF